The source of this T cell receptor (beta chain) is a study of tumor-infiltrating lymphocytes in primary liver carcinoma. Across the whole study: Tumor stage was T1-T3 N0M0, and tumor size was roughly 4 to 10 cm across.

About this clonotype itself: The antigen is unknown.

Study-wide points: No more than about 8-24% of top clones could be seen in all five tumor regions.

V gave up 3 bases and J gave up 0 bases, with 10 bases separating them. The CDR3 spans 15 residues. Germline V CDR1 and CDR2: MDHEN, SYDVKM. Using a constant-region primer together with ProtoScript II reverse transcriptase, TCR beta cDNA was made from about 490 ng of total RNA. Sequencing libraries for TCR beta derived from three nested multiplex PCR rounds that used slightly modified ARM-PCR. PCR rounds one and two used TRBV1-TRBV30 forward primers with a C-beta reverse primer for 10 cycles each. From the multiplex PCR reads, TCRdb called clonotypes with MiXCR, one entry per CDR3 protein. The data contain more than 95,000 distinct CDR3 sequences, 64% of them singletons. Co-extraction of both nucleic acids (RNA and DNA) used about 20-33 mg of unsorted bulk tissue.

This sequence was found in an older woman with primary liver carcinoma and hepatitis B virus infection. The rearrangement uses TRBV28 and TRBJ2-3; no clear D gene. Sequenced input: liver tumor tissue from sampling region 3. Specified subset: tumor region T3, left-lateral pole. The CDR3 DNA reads TGTGCCAGCAGTTTCCTATCATATAGCACAGATACGCAGTATTTT. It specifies CASSFLSYSTDTQYF.